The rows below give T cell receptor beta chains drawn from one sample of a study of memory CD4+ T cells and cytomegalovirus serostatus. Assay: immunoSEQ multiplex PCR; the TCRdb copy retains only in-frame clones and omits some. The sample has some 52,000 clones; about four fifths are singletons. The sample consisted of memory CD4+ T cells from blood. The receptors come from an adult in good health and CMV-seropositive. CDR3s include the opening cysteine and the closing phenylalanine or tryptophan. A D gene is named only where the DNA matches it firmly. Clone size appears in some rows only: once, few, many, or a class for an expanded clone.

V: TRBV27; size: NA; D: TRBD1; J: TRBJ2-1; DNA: TGTGCCAGCAGTTCCGGACAGGGGGTTGCCTATGAGCAGTTCTTC; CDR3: CASSSGQGVAYEQFF
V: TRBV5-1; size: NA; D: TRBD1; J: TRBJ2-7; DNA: TGCGCCAGCAGCACGGACAGGGGATACGAGCAGTACTTC; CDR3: CASSTDRGYEQYF
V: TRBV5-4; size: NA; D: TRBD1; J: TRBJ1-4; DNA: TGTGCCAGCAGCCGACAGGGGGCGGATGAAAAACTGTTTTTT; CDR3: CASSRQGADEKLFF
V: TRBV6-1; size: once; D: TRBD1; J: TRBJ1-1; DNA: TGTGCCAGCATCGGACAGGGCTGGGGCACTGAAGCTTTCTTT; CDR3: CASIGQGWGTEAFF
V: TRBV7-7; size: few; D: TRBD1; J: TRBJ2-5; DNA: TGTGCCAGCAGCGCATCCAGGGGGCGCAGGGAGACCCAGTACTTC; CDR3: CASSASRGRRETQYF
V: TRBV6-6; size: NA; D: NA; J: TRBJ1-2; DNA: TGTGCCAGCAGTAAAGGGGACCTCAAATTCTATGGCTACACCTTC; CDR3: CASSKGDLKFYGYTF
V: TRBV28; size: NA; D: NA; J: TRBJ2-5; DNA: TGTGCCAGCAGTGCCCTGGTCAACGCGGGGACCCAGTACTTC; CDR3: CASSALVNAGTQYF
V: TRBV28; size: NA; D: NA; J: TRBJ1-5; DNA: TGTGCCAGCAGTTTAACGGGGGCCCGCAATCAGCCCCAGCATTTT; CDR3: CASSLTGARNQPQHF
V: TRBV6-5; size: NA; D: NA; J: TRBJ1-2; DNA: TGTGCCAGCAGTTTCTCCGGCGGGGCCTATGGCTACACCTTC; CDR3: CASSFSGGAYGYTF
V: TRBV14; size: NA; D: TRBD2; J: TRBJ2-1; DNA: TGTGCCAGCAGCCAAGATCTCGGGACTAGCGGGAGGGACAATGAGCAGTTCTTC; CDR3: CASSQDLGTSGRDNEQFF
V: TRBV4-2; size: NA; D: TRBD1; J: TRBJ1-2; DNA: TGTGCCAGCAGCCACGTCGGACAGGGCTATGGCTACACCTTC; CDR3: CASSHVGQGYGYTF
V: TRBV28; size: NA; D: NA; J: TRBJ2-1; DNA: TGTGCCAGCAGCCCGGGGGGCCGAAGCTCCTACAATGAGCAGTTCTTC; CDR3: CASSPGGRSSYNEQFF
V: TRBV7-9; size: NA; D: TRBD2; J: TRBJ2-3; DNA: TGTGCCAGCAGCCGCGGGGTAGCGGGGAGCACAGATACGCAGTATTTT; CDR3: CASSRGVAGSTDTQYF
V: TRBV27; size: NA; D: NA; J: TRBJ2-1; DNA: TGTGCCAGCAGTTCCAACAGGGACAATGAGCAGTTCTTC; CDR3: CASSSNRDNEQFF
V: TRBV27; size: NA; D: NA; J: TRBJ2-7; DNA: TGTGCCAGCAGTTCCTCCTACGAGCAGTACTTC; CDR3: CASSSSYEQYF
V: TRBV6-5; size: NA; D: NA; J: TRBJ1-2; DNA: TGTGCCAGCCGAACTCGGGGGCGCCTCTATGGCTACACCTTC; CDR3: CASRTRGRLYGYTF
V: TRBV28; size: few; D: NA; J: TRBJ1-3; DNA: TGTGCCAGCAGTTTGGTCAATCCGGGGGCGAGGGGAAACACCATATATTTT; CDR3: CASSLVNPGARGNTIYF
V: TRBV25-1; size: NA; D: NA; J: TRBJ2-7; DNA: TGTGCCAGCAGTCCTCGTCGGGAATCCTACGAGCAGTACTTC; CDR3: CASSPRRESYEQYF
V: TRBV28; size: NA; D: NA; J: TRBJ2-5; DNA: TGTGCCAGCAGTAAGACCGAAATTAGGGAGACCCAGTACTTC; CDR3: CASSKTEIRETQYF
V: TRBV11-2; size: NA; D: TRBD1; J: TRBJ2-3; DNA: TGTGCCAGCAGCCTCAGGACAGGGGGGACAGATACGCAGTATTTT; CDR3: CASSLRTGGTDTQYF
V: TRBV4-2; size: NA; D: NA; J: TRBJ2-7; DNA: TGTGCCAGCAGCCAAGATGGTGTGGGCGAGCAGTACTTC; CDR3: CASSQDGVGEQYF
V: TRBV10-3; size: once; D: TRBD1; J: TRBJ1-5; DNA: TGTGCCATCAGCGCCGGGCAGGGGGGGAATCAGCCCCAGCATTTT; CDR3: CAISAGQGGNQPQHF
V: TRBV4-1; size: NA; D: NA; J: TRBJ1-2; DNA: TGCGCCAGCAGCCAAGAACGGAGGAACTATGGCTACACCTTC; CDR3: CASSQERRNYGYTF
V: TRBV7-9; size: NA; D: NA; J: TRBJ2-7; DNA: TGTGCCAGCAGCTTAGGCACAGACGAGCAGTACTTC; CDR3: CASSLGTDEQYF
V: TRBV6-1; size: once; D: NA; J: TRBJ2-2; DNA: TGTGCCAGCAGTGTATCAAACACCGGGGAGCTGTTTTTT; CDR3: CASSVSNTGELFF
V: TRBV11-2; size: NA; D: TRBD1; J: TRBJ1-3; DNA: TGTGCCAGCAGCCGCCCCGGGACAGGGCTATCTGGAAACACCATATATTTT; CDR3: CASSRPGTGLSGNTIYF
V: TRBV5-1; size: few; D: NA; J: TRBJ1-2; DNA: TGCGCCAGCAGCTTACAGGGAACTTACTATGGCTACACCTTC; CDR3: CASSLQGTYYGYTF
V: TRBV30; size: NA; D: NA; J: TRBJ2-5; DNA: TGTGCCTGGAGTCAAGGAGGGACAGTCCAAGAGACCCAGTACTTC; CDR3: CAWSQGGTVQETQYF
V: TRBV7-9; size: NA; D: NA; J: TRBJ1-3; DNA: TGTGCCAGCAGATCGGTATCGGGTGGATCTGGAAACACCATATATTTT; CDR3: CASRSVSGGSGNTIYF
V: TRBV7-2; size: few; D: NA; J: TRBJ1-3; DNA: TGTGCCAGCAGCTCGGACGGAAGCTCTCGGAACACCATATATTTT; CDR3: CASSSDGSSRNTIYF
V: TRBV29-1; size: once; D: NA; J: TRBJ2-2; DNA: TGCAGCGTCCCTGGGCGGACTAACACCGGGGAGCTGTTTTTT; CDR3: CSVPGRTNTGELFF
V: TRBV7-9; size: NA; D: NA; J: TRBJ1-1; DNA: TGTGCCAGCAGCGTCGCAGAGGCCACTGAAGCTTTCTTT; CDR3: CASSVAEATEAFF
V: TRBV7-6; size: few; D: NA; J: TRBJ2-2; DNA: TGTGCCAGCAGCTTAGAGGGATGGAACACCGGGGAGCTGTTTTTT; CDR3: CASSLEGWNTGELFF
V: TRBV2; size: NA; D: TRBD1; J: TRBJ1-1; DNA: TGTGCCAGCAGTGAGAGTAGGGGGCCTAGAAGCACTGAAGCTTTCTTT; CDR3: CASSESRGPRSTEAFF
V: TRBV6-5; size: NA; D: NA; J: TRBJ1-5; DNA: TGTGCCAGCAGTTACTTGCAGGGAAGGGAGCCCCAGCATTTT; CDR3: CASSYLQGREPQHF
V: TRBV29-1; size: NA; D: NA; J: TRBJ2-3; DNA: TGCAGCGTTGAGCGCGACACAGATACGCAGTATTTT; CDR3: CSVERDTDTQYF
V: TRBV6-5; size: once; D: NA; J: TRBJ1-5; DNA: TGTGCCAGCAGTTACTCGATGGGGGCAAATCAGCCCCAGCATTTT; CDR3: CASSYSMGANQPQHF
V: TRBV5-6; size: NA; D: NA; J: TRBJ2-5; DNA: TGTGCCAGCAGCCCGACAGTCCAAGAGACCCAGTACTTC; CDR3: CASSPTVQETQYF
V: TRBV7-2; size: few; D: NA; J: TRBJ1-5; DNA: TGTGCCAGCAGCTTAACGCGGGATCAGCCCCAGCATTTT; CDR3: CASSLTRDQPQHF